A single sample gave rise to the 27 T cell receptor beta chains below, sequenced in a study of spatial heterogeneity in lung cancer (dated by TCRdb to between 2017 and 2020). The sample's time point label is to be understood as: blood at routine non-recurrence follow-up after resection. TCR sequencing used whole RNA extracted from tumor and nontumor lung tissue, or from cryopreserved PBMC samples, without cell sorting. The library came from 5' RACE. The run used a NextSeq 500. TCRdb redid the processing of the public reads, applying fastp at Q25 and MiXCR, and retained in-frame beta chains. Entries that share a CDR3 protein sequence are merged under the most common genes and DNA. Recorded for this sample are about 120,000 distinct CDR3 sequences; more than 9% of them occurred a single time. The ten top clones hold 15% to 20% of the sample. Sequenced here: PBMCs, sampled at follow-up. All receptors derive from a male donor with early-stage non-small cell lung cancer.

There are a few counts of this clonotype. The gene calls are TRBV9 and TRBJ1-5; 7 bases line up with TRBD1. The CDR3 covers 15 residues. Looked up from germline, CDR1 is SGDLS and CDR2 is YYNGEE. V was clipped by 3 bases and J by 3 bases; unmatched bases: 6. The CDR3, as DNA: TGTGCCAGCAGCGACCGGGACAGTCCCAATCAGCCCCAGCATTTT. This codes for CASSDRDSPNQPQHF.

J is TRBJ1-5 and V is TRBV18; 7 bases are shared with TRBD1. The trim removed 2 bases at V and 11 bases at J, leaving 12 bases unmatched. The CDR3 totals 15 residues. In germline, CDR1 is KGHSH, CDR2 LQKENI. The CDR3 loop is CASSPSRGDLQSQHF. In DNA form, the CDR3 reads TGTGCCAGCTCACCAAGCAGGGGGGACCTCCAGTCCCAGCATTTT.

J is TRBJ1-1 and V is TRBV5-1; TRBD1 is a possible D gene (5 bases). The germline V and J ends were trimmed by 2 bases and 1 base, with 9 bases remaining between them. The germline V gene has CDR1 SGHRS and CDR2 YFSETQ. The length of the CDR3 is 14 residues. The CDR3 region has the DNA TGCGCCAGCAGCTTCGGACAAGCGAACACTGAAGCTTTCTTT. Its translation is CASSFGQANTEAFF.

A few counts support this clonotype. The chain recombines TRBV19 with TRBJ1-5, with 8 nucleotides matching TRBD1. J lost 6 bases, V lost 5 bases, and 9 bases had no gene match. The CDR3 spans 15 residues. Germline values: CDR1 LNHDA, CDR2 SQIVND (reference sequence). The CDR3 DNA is TGTGCCAGTAGTGCCCTGGACAGGGAGAGTCAGCCCCAGCATTTT. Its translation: CASSALDRESQPQHF. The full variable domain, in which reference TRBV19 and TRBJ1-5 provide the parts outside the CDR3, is DGGITQSPKYLFRKEGQNVTLSCEQNLNHDAMYWYRQDPGQGLRLIYYSQIVNDFQKGDIAEGYSVSREKKESFPLTVTSAQKNPTAFYLCASSALDRESQPQHFGDGTRLSIL.

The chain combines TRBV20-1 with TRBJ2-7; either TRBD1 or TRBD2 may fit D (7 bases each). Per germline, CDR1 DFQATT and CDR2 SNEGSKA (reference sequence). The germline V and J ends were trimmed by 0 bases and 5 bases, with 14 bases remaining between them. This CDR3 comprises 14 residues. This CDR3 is CSARDQGGTHEQYF. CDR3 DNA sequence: TGCAGTGCTAGAGATCAGGGGGGGACCCACGAGCAGTACTTC.

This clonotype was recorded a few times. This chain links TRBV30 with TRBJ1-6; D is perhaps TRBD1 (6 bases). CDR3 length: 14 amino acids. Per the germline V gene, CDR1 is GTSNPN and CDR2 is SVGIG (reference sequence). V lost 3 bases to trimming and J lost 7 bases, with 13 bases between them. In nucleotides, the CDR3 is TGTGCCTGGAGAGCCGGGACACCGAATTCACCCCTCCACTTT. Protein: CAWRAGTPNSPLHF.

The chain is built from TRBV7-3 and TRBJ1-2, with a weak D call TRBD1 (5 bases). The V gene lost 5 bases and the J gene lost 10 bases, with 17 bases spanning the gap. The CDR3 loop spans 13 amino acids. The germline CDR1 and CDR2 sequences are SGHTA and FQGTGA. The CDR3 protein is CASSKGQLEAYTF. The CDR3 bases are TGTGCCAGCAGCAAAGGACAACTCGAGGCCTACACCTTC.

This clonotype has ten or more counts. In nucleotides, the CDR3 is TGTGCCAGCAGACACAGGGGGCGAAGCACAGATACGCAGTATTTT. Protein product: CASRHRGRSTDTQYF. The gene calls are TRBV5-8 and TRBJ2-3; 9 nucleotides align to TRBD1. Per the germline V gene, CDR1 is SGHTS and CDR2 is YDEGEE. The junction had 4 bases not matched to a gene; V was cut back by 5 bases and J by 0 bases. The CDR3 covers 15 residues.

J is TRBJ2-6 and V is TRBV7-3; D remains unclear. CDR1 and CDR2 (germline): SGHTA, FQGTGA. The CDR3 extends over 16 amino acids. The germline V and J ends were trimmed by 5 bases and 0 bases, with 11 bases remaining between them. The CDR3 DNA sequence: TGTGCCAGCAGCAACGGACGAGTCTCTGGGGCCAACGTCCTGACTTTC. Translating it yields CASSNGRVSGANVLTF.

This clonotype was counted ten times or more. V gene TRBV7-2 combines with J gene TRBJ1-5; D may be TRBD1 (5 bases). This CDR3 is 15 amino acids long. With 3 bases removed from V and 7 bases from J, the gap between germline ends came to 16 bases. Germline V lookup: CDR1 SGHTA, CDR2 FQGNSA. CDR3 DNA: TGTGCCAGCAGCTTGAAGGGGCAGGGACGGCAGCCCCAGCATTTT. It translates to CASSLKGQGRQPQHF.

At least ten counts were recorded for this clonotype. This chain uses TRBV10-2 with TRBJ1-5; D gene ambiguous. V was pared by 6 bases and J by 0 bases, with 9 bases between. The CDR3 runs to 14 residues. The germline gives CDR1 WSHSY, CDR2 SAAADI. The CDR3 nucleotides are TGCGCCAGCAGAGGAGGTTATAGCAATCAGCCCCAGCATTTT. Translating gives CASRGGYSNQPQHF.

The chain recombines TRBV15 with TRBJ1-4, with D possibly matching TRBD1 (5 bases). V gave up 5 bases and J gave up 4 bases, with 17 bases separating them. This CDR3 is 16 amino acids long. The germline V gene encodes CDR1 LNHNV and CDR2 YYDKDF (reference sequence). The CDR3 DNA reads TGTGCCACCAGCGCCCCCAAGGCAGGGAGTAATGAAAAACTGTTTTTT. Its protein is CATSAPKAGSNEKLFF.

The CDR3 DNA follows: TGTGCCACCTTCCCGGACGGACTTTACAATGAGCAGTTCTTC. Translating it yields CATFPDGLYNEQFF. V is TRBV6-5 and J is TRBJ2-1, with D possibly TRBD2 on 5 matching bases. Germline V gene data show CDR1 as MNHEY and CDR2 as SVGAGI. This CDR3 spans 14 amino acids. With 10 bases removed from V and 4 bases from J, the gap between germline ends came to 17 bases.

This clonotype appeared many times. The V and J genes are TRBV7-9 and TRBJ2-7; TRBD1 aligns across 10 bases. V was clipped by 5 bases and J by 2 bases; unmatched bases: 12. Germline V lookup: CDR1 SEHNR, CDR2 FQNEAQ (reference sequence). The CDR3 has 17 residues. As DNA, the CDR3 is TGTGCCAGCAGCCGGCGGACCGGGACAGGGGTGACCTACGAGCAGTACTTC. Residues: CASSRRTGTGVTYEQYF.

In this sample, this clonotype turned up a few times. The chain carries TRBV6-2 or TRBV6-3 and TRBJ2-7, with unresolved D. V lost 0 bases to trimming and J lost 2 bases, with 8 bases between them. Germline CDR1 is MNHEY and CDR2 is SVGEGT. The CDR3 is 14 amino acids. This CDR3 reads CASSYSAPTYEQYF. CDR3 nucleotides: TGTGCCAGCAGTTACTCGGCGCCTACCTACGAGCAGTACTTC.

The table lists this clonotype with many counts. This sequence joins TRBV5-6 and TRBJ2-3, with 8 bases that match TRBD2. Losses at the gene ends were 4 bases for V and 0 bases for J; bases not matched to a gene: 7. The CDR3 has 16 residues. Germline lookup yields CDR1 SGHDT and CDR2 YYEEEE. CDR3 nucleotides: TGTGCCAGCAGCCGGCTAGCGGGCCTTAGCACAGATACGCAGTATTTT. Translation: CASSRLAGLSTDTQYF. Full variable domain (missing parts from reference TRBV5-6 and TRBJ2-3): DAGVTQSPTHLIKTRGQQVTLRCSPKSGHDTVSWYQQALGQGPQFIFQYYEEEERQRGNFPDRFSGHQFPNYSSELNVNALLLGDSALYLCASSRLAGLSTDTQYFGPGTRLTVL.

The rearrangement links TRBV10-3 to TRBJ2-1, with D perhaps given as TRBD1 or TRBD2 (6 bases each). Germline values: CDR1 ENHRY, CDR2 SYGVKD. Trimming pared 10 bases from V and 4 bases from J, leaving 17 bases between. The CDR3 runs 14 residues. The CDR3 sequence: CATSPGALYNEQFF. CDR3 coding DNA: TGTGCCACCAGCCCGGGGGCCTTATACAATGAGCAGTTCTTC.

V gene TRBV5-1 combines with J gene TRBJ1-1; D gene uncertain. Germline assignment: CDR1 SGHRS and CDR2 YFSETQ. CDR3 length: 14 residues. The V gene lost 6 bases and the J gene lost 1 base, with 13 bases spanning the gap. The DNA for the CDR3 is TGCGCCAGCACCGCATGGACTGCGAACACTGAAGCTTTCTTT. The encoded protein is CASTAWTANTEAFF.

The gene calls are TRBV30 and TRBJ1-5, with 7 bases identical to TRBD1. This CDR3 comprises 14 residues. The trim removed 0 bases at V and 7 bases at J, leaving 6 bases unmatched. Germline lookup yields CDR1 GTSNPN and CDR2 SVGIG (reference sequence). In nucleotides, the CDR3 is TGTGCCTGGAGTGTACGAACAGGGGAACAGCCCCAGCATTTT. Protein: CAWSVRTGEQPQHF.

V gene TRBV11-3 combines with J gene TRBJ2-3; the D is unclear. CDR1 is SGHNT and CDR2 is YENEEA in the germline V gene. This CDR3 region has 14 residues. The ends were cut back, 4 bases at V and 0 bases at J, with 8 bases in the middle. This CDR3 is CASSSGRSTDTQYF. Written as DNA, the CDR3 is TGTGCCAGCAGCTCTGGCCGAAGCACAGATACGCAGTATTTT.

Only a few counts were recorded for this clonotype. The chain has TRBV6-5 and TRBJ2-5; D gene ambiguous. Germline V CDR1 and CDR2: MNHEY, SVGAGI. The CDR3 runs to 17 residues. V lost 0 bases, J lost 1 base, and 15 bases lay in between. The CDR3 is CASSYSRAVGTQETQYF. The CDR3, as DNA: TGTGCCAGCAGTTACTCAAGGGCAGTGGGAACCCAAGAGACCCAGTACTTC.

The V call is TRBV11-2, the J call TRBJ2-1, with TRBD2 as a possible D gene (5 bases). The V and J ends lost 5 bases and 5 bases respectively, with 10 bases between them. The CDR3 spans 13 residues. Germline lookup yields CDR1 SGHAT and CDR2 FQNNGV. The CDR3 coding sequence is TGTGCCAGCAGCCTTGGACTCAACAATGAGCAGTTCTTC. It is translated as CASSLGLNNEQFF.

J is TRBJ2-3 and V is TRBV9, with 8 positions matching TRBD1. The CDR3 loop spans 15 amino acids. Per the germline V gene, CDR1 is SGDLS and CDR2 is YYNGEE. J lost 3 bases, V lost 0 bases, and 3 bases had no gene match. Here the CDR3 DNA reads TGTGCCAGCAGCGTAGGGACAGGGTGGACAGATACGCAGTATTTT. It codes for CASSVGTGWTDTQYF. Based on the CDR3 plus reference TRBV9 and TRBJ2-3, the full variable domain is DSGVTQTPKHLITATGQRVTLRCSPRSGDLSVYWYQQSLDQGLQFLIQYYNGEERAKGNILERFSAQQFPDLHSELNLSSLELGDSALYFCASSVGTGWTDTQYFGPGTRLTVL.

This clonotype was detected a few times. This CDR3 reads CASRPSGAGLVEKLFF. CDR3 DNA: TGTGCCAGCAGACCCTCCGGGGCGGGGCTGGTCGAAAAACTGTTTTTT. The J gene is TRBJ1-4, the V gene TRBV28; D is possibly TRBD1 (5 bases). This CDR3 spans 16 amino acids. Looked up from germline, CDR1 is MDHEN and CDR2 is SYDVKM. The ends were cut back, 6 bases at V and 8 bases at J, with 22 bases in the middle.

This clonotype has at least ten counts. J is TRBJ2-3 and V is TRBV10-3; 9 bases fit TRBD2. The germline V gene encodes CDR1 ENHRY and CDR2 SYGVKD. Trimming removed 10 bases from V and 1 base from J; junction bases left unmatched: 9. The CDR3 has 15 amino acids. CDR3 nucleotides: TGTGCCACTCACTCCAGGACTAGCGGCACAGATACGCAGTATTTT. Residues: CATHSRTSGTDTQYF.

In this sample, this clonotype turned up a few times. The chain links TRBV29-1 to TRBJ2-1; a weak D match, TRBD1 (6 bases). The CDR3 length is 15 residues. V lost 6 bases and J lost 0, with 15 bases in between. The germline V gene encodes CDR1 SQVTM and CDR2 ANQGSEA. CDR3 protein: CSVHNRDASYNEQFF. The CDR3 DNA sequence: TGCAGCGTGCATAACAGGGACGCCTCCTACAATGAGCAGTTCTTC.

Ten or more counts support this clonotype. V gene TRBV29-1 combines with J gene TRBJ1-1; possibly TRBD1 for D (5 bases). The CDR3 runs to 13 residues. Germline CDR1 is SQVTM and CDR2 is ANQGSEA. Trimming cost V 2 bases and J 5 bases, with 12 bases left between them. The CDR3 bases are TGCAGCGTTGAACGCAGGGTCCAGACTGAAGCTTTCTTT. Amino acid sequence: CSVERRVQTEAFF.